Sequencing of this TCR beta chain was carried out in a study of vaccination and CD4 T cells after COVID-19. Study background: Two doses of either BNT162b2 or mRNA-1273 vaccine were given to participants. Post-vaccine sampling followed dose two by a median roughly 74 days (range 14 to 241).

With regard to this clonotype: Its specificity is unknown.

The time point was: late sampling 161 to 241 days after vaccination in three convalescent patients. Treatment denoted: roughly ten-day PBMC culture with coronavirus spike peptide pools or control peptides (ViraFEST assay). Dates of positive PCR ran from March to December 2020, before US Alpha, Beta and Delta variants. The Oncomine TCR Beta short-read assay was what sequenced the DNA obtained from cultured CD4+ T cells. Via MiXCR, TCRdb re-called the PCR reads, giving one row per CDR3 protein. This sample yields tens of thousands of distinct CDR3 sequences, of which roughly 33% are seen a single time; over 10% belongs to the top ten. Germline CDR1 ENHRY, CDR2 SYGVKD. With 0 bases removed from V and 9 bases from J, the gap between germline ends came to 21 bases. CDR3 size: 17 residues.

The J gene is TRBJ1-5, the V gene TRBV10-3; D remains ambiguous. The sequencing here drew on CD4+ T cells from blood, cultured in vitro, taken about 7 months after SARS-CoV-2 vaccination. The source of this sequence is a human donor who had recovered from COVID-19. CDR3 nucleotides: TGTGCCATCAGTGAGTCGAATAACAGAGGGTTTGAAGGGCCCCAGCATTTT. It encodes CAISESNNRGFEGPQHF.